The next 18 T cell receptor beta chains were all read from a single sample in a study of T cell repertoires in cytomegalovirus infection. Via MiXCR, TCRdb re-called the reads, giving one row per CDR3 protein. The sample consists of 230,000 or so distinct CDR3 sequences, 35% to 45% of them appearing once. The antigens for these receptors are not known. The material was CD8+ T cells from cultured PBMCs, obtained from culture after CMV antigen stimulation. Receptor source: a human donor in good health (CMV status not recorded). Some clones in this sample may be carry-over from other donors' samples.

This rearrangement joins TRBV5-1 to TRBJ1-2, with D uncertain. The germline V gene encodes CDR1 SGHRS and CDR2 YFSETQ. Trimming cost V 0 bases and J 2 bases, with 8 bases left between them. This CDR3 has 14 amino acids. The CDR3: CASSLARRNYGYTF. The CDR3 DNA reads TGCGCCAGCAGCTTGGCCCGGAGAAACTATGGCTACACCTTC.

The genes are TRBV20-1 and TRBJ2-5, with a tentative D call TRBD1 (6 bases). V lost 0 bases and J 5 bases, leaving 16 bases between the germline ends. The length of the CDR3 is 15 residues. Germline CDR1 is DFQATT and CDR2 is SNEGSKA (reference sequence). The CDR3 nucleotides read TGCAGTGCTAGAGATACAGGGAGACACGGGGAGACCCAGTACTTC. Amino acid sequence: CSARDTGRHGETQYF.

A few counts support this clonotype. In DNA form, the CDR3 reads TGTGCCAGCAGCCCCGGCCAAGGACAGACTAAGCGAGGAATAACCGGGGAGCTGTTTTTT. Translating gives CASSPGQGQTKRGITGELFF. J is TRBJ2-2 and V is TRBV7-9, with D possibly TRBD1 on 6 matching bases. This CDR3 spans 20 amino acids. Germline CDR1 SEHNR, CDR2 FQNEAQ (reference sequence). V lost 5 bases and J 5 bases, leaving 30 bases between the germline ends.

V is TRBV24-1 and J is TRBJ2-7; D perhaps matches TRBD1 (5 bases). CDR1 KGHDR and CDR2 SFDVKD come from the germline V gene. Trimming cost V 2 bases and J 5 bases, with 15 bases left between them. The CDR3 covers 15 residues. CDR3 DNA: TGTGCCACCAGTGATTACTCAGGGAATCGCGACGAGCAGTACTTC. Amino acid sequence: CATSDYSGNRDEQYF.

The chain has TRBV11-2 and TRBJ2-3; 7 bases agree with TRBD1. The junction had 14 bases not matched to a gene; V was cut back by 2 bases and J by 6 bases. Germline values: CDR1 SGHAT, CDR2 FQNNGV. The CDR3 contains 17 residues. CDR3 nucleotide sequence: TGTGCCAGCAGCTTAAGGTTATTGGGCACAGGGGTGGATACGCAGTATTTT. This encodes CASSLRLLGTGVDTQYF.

The chain combines TRBV7-9 with TRBJ1-2; D remains ambiguous. Germline values: CDR1 SEHNR, CDR2 FQNEAQ (reference sequence). This CDR3 spans 11 amino acids. The V end was cut by 5 bases, the J end by 8 bases, with 9 bases between. This CDR3 is CASSQDTGYTF. The CDR3 region has the DNA TGTGCCAGCAGCCAAGACACAGGCTACACCTTC.

This clonotype was detected only a few times. Written as DNA, the CDR3 is TGTGCCAGCAGCTCCCTCACGGCAGCCAACACTGAAGCTTTCTTT. Translation: CASSSLTAANTEAFF. The V gene is TRBV11-2, the J gene TRBJ1-1; D unresolved. The V end lost 4 bases, the J end lost 2 bases, and 14 bases lay between the germline ends. Germline V gene lookup returns CDR1 SGHAT and CDR2 FQNNGV. The CDR3 has 15 amino acids.

The CDR3 DNA is TGTGCCAGCAGCTGGGGACTAGCGGGGGGCACCGGGGAGCTGTTTTTT. It codes for CASSWGLAGGTGELFF. This chain links TRBV27 with TRBJ2-2; TRBD2 matches 15 bases. The CDR3 covers 16 residues. Germline CDR1 reads MNHEY; CDR2 reads SMNVEV (reference sequence). Trimming at V came to 6 bases and at J to 4 bases, leaving 3 bases not matched to a gene.

In this sample, this clonotype turned up many times. This chain links TRBV7-2 with TRBJ2-1; the D call may be TRBD1 or TRBD2 (5 bases each). V dropped 5 bases and J dropped 3 bases, with 11 bases sitting between them. Germline V gene sequence: CDR1 SGHTA, CDR2 FQGNSA. There are 14 residues in the CDR3. This CDR3 reads CASSLRDGYNEQFF. In DNA, the CDR3 is TGTGCCAGCAGCCTTCGGGACGGCTACAATGAGCAGTTCTTC.

This clonotype came up many times. The CDR3 region has the DNA TGTGCCAGCTCACCGAGGGGGACGCCTGATGAAAAACTGTTTTTT. It codes for CASSPRGTPDEKLFF. The chain recombines TRBV18 with TRBJ1-4, with D perhaps matching TRBD1 (6 bases). V lost 3 bases, J lost 6 bases, and 14 bases lay in between. The germline V gene encodes CDR1 KGHSH and CDR2 LQKENI. The CDR3 length is 15 residues.

This clonotype was recorded a few times. The rearrangement links TRBV27 to TRBJ1-1; D not certain. The CDR3 spans 14 residues. Trimming shortened V by 3 bases and J by 2 bases, and 10 bases separated the two germline ends. Germline CDR1 reads MNHEY; CDR2 reads SMNVEV (reference sequence). The DNA for the CDR3 is TGTGCCAGCAGTTTTGGTAGGGTAAACACTGAAGCTTTCTTT. It yields the protein CASSFGRVNTEAFF.

The genes are TRBV20-1 and TRBJ2-3; 10 bases are a match to TRBD2. The CDR3 sequence is 14 residues long. The V segment lost 5 bases and the J segment 3 bases; nucleotides outside the gene matches: 5. Germline V CDR1 and CDR2: DFQATT, SNEGSKA (reference sequence). The CDR3 region has the DNA TGCAGTGCTCCCCCGGGACTAGCGACAGATACGCAGTATTTT. Encoded protein: CSAPPGLATDTQYF.

The chain couples TRBV4-1 to TRBJ2-3; a possible D gene is TRBD2 (5 bases). The CDR3 covers 15 residues. V was pared by 5 bases and J by 1 base, with 13 bases between. CDR1 and CDR2 (germline): MGHRA, YSYEKL. The CDR3, as DNA: TGCGCCAGCAGCTCAACTTGGGGAGGCACAGATACGCAGTATTTT. Encoded protein: CASSSTWGGTDTQYF.

This chain connects TRBV6-2 or TRBV6-3 to TRBJ1-5; D call uncertain. V was pared by 6 bases and J by 2 bases, with 11 bases between. Per the germline V gene, CDR1 is MNHEY and CDR2 is SVGEGT. This CDR3 region has 14 residues. The CDR3 DNA follows: TGTGCCAGCAGGCACCGGGAGCGCAATCAGCCCCAGCATTTT. This encodes CASRHRERNQPQHF.

There are a few counts of this clonotype. This chain connects TRBV11-3 to TRBJ2-2; tentative D call: TRBD1 (6 bases). Germline V CDR1 and CDR2: SGHNT, YENEEA. The CDR3 runs 13 residues. Trimming removed 1 base at V and 9 bases at J, with 9 bases between. CDR3 coding DNA: TGTGCCAGCAGCTTAGTTGGGGGCCGGGAGCTGTTTTTT. Translation: CASSLVGGRELFF.

The gene calls are TRBV5-6 and TRBJ1-4, with 7 bases that match TRBD1. Germline V gives CDR1 SGHDT, CDR2 YYEEEE. V shed 4 bases and J 4 bases; nucleotides not matched to a gene: 10. CDR3 length: 16 residues. The CDR3 sequence is CASSTETGLLNEKLFF. The CDR3 DNA follows: TGTGCCAGCAGCACAGAGACAGGGCTTCTTAATGAAAAACTGTTTTTT.

The chain has TRBV20-1 and TRBJ2-1; D is unclear. V lost 4 bases to trimming and J lost 9 bases, with 16 bases between them. This CDR3 is built from 13 residues. Germline assignment: CDR1 DFQATT and CDR2 SNEGSKA (reference sequence). The CDR3 region is CSATRQARTEQFF. DNA of the CDR3: TGCAGTGCTACGCGGCAGGCCCGGACTGAGCAGTTCTTC.

This rearrangement joins TRBV28 to TRBJ2-7, with 11 bases aligning to TRBD2. Looked up from germline, CDR1 is MDHEN and CDR2 is SYDVKM. This CDR3 spans 15 amino acids. J lost 10 bases, V lost 5 bases, and 13 bases had no gene match. CDR3 nucleotides: TGTGCCAGCAGTCCTCAGACTAGCGGGGTTGGGATTCAGTACTTC. This gives the protein CASSPQTSGVGIQYF.